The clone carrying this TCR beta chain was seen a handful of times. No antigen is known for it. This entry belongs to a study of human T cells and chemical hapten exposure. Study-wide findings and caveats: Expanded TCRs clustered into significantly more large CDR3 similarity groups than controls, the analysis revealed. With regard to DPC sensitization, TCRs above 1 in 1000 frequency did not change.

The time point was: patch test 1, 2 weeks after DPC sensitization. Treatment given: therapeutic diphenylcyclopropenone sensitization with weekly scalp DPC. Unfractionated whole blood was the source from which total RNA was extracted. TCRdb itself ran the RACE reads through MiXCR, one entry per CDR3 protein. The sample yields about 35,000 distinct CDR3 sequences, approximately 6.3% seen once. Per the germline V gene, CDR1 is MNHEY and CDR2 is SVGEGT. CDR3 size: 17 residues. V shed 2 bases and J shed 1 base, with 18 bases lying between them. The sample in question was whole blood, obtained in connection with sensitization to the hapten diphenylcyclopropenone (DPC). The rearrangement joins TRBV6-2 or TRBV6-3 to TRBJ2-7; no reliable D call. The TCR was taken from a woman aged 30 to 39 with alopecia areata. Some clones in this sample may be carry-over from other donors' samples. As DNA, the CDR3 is TGTGCCAGCAGTTACCCAGGTGGTCGGCGAGAGTCCTACGAGCAGTACTTC. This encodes CASSYPGGRRESYEQYF.